The 6 T cell receptor beta chains in this list originate from one sample, sequenced in a study of CD8 T cells in Susac syndrome. With random hexamers, 0.5 to 1 ug RNA was reverse transcribed. TCRdb redid the calling of the immunoSEQ multiplex PCR reads with MiXCR, one entry per CDR3 protein. Of 110,000 to 150,000 distinct CDR3 sequences in the sample, approximately 95% were seen once. The sample comprised CD8+ T cells from PBMCs. The receptors were gathered from a human donor in good health.

The CDR3 nucleotides are TGTGCCAGCGCGGCCCTAAAGTCTCCAATGAACACTGAAGCTTTCTTT. Translation: CASAALKSPMNTEAFF. The rearrangement links TRBV7-9 to TRBJ1-1; D is unresolved. The CDR3 loop spans 16 amino acids. From germline, CDR1 is SEHNR and CDR2 FQNEAQ (reference sequence). The V end lost 8 bases, the J end lost 0 bases, and 19 bases lay between the germline ends.

The CDR3 reads CASSTGTEDYEQYF. In DNA, the CDR3 is TGTGCCAGCAGCACCGGGACAGAAGACTACGAGCAGTACTTC. The rearrangement links TRBV9 to TRBJ2-7, with 7 bases fitting TRBD1. The CDR3 consists of 14 residues. With V trimmed by 4 bases and J by 3 bases, 7 bases remained unmatched. Germline CDR1 reads SGDLS; CDR2 reads YYNGEE.

The rearrangement links TRBV20-1 to TRBJ2-2; perhaps TRBD2 as D (5 bases). Trimming took 1 base from V and 6 from J, leaving 18 bases between them. Germline V gene data show CDR1 as DFQATT and CDR2 as SNEGSKA (reference sequence). CDR3 size: 16 residues. CDR3 sequence (DNA): TGCAGTGCTAGAGCCTTGTCCAGAGGACTCGCCGGGGAGCTGTTTTTT. Encoded protein: CSARALSRGLAGELFF.

As DNA, the CDR3 is TGTGCCAGCAGTCGCGGACGGGGTGAAAAACTGTTTTTT. Translated, it gives CASSRGRGEKLFF. This chain links TRBV27 with TRBJ1-4; D is unclear. The CDR3 totals 13 residues. CDR1 and CDR2 (germline): MNHEY, SMNVEV (reference sequence). V lost 5 bases and J lost 7, with 11 bases in between.

This clonotype was seen a few times. The rearrangement uses TRBV7-2 and TRBJ2-4, with 7 positions matching TRBD1. There are 14 residues in the CDR3. In germline, CDR1 is SGHTA, CDR2 FQGNSA. Losses at the gene ends were 6 bases for V and 8 bases for J; bases not matched to a gene: 10. CDR3 DNA: TGTGCCAGCAGATCATGGACAGGTATCGACATTCAGTACTTC. Its translation is CASRSWTGIDIQYF.

This chain connects TRBV9 to TRBJ2-6, with D tentatively TRBD1 (5 bases). Germline lookup yields CDR1 SGDLS and CDR2 YYNGEE. CDR3 length: 16 residues. V lost 0 bases and J lost 4, with 11 bases in between. CDR3 sequence reads: CASSVGGSGGANVLTF. The CDR3, as DNA: TGTGCCAGCAGCGTAGGCGGATCAGGGGGGGCCAACGTCCTGACTTTC. Complete variable domain (other parts from reference TRBV9 and TRBJ2-6): DSGVTQTPKHLITATGQRVTLRCSPRSGDLSVYWYQQSLDQGLQFLIQYYNGEERAKGNILERFSAQQFPDLHSELNLSSLELGDSALYFCASSVGGSGGANVLTFGAGSRLTVL.